This T cell receptor (beta chain) originates from a study of cytomegalovirus exposure and HLA in healthy donors. Study-wide results and caveats: Later, TCR association rates were found to vary by HLA locus, highest for DRB1 and lowest for HLA-C. The authors considered a cluster of highly shared sequence variants likely to be a sequencing artifact. A missense variant in DCLRE1C was later tied to TCR beta V- and J-gene trimming. About 90% or about 30% of the time was how often most TCR beta V segments were productive, according to an earlier analysis.

PCR involved 60 Vbeta and 13 Jbeta primers. Sequenced by immunoSEQ multiplex PCR; TCRdb stores in-frame clones only, minus some. The repertoire consists of about 120,000 clones, with under 70% occurring once and the leading ten covering about 1.5%. Germline CDR1 SQVTM, CDR2 ANQGSEA. Trimming cost V 5 bases and J 5 bases; bases outside gene matches: 6. There are 12 residues in the CDR3. Remarks on this clone: The antigen remains undetermined.

Sequencing was carried out using PBMCs. The sequence came from a man between 18 and 29 years old in good health and CMV-seronegative. The rearrangement joins TRBV29-1 to TRBJ2-7; 7 bases map to TRBD2. The CDR3 coding sequence is TGCAGCGTTTGGGGGAGGGGAAACGAGCAGTACTTC. Residues: CSVWGRGNEQYF.